The 2 T cell receptor beta chains presented below share a single source sample, sequenced in a study of graft-versus-host responses after intestinal transplantation. Only in-frame clones appear in the TCRdb table, and some are missing; sequencing was by immunoSEQ multiplex PCR. This sample yields some 110,000 clones, of which more than 80% are seen a single time; about 0.2% belongs to the top ten. These TCRs are of unknown antigen specificity. The sample in question was unstimulated CD4+ T cells sorted from spleen or lymph node cells, obtained before transplant. These receptors came from a human donor who was the organ donor for an intestinal transplant.

The rearrangement links TRBV5-5 to TRBJ1-2; 7 nucleotides agree with TRBD1. The CDR3 loop spans 14 amino acids. CDR1 is SGHKS, CDR2 YYEKEE, per germline (reference sequence). Losses at the gene ends were 4 bases for V and 4 bases for J; bases not matched to a gene: 7. The CDR3 sequence is CASSLTGLSYGYTF. CDR3 coding DNA: TGTGCCAGCAGCCTGACAGGGTTGAGCTATGGCTACACCTTC.

V is TRBV10-1 and J is TRBJ2-1; no clear D gene. The CDR3 sequence is 11 residues long. Trimming took 6 bases from V and 5 from J, leaving 5 bases between them. Germline values: CDR1 WNHNN, CDR2 SYGVQD (reference sequence). This CDR3 is CASSENNEQFF. The CDR3 DNA reads as TGCGCCAGCAGCGAGAACAATGAGCAGTTCTTC.